The text below deals with one T cell receptor beta chain. Its antigen is as yet unknown. This specimen belongs to a study of shared clonotypes between healthy human individuals. A deep-level run was used for the assay. Clones were sequenced by immunoSEQ multiplex PCR, and TCRdb holds only the in-frame ones, with some missing. The profile shows over a million clones, around 95% of them singletons. Study-wide results and caveats: A small donor pool kept down the genetic and exposure-history diversity that was represented. Generation probability values for non-shared clonotypes were lower than those for clonotypes shared by all four donors. As a rule, naive subsets had a larger estimated richness than memory subsets.

This CDR3 is 18 amino acids long. Sequencing was done on a sample of naive CD4+ T cells sorted from blood. Subset denoted: CD45RA+ positively selected. The chain links TRBV21-1 to TRBJ2-7; TRBD2 is the table's D call, not checked against the DNA. TRBV21-1 constitutes a pseudogene. The sequence was obtained from a man aged 30-40 years in good health. The CDR3 region has the DNA TGTGCCAGCACCATTAAGAGACTAGCGGGAGGCTTTACCTACGAGCAGTACTTC. This codes for CASTIKRLAGGFTYEQYF.